This record covers a single TCR beta chain. Other nucleotide sequences from this sample produce the same CDR3. The entry originates in a study of blood T cell repertoires in COVID-19. Study background: PBMCs, B-cell-depleted T cells, or T cells provided the cDNA or gDNA that made up the material.

The assay was immunoSEQ multiplex PCR, and TCRdb's table has in-frame clones only and misses some. The sample records about 300,000 clones, more than 80% being singletons. From germline, CDR1 is KGHSH and CDR2 LQKENI. V lost 3 bases to trimming and J lost 0 bases, with 11 bases between them. The CDR3 spans 15 residues. Material: peripheral blood. The clonotype originates from a woman in her 50s with COVID-19, enrolled during active disease. The chain combines TRBV18 with TRBJ1-1; tentative D call: TRBD1 (6 bases). CDR3 loop: CASSPTTGLNTEAFF. The CDR3 nucleotides read TGTGCCAGCTCACCCACGACAGGCCTGAACACTGAAGCTTTCTTT.